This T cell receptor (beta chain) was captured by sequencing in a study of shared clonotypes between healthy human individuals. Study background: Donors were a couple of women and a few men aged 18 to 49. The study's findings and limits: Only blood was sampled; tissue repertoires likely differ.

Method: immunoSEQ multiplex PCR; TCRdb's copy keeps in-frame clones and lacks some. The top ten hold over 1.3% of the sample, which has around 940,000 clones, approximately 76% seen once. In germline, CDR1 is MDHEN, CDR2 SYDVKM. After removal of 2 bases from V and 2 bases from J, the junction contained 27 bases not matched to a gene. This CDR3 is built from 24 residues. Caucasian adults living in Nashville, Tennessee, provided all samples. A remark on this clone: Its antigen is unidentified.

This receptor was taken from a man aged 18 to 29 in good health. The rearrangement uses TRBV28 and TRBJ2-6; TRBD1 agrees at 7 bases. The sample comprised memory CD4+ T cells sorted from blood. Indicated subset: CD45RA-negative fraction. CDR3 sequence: CASSLGAWVLTPGTERTGANVLTF. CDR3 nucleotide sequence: TGTGCCAGCAGTTTAGGGGCGTGGGTTCTGACCCCTGGGACAGAAAGAACTGGGGCCAACGTCCTGACTTTC. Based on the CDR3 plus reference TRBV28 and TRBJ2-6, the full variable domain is DVKVTQSSRYLVKRTGEKVFLECVQDMDHENMFWYRQDPGLGLRLIYFSYDVKMKEKGDIPEGYSVSREKKERFSLILESASTNQTSMYLCASSLGAWVLTPGTERTGANVLTFGAGSRLTVL.